This T cell receptor (beta chain) appears in the sequencing data of a study of monozygotic twins with cystic fibrosis (dated by TCRdb to the early 2020s). Regarding the research as a whole: Barcoded libraries were prepared with about 15 PCR cycles from three micrograms of fragmented DNA. To assess genetic influence on V and J gene usage, the study compared TCR beta repertoires within and across 16 monozygotic twin pairs with cystic fibrosis. The cohort included ten female and six male twin pairs, mostly children and adolescents, aged about 2.0 to 40 years with a median of approximately 8.2 years. On the day of blood sampling, twins were ranked among 980 or so cohort participants for weight-for-height and for FEVPerc (FEV1 disease centile). Data for three of the twin pairs had already been reported earlier in a different context.

The twin pairs came from the European Cystic Fibrosis Twin and Sibling Study Cohort, which recruited patients from over a hundred CF clinics across 14 European countries. Zygosity and CFTR genotype were verified in-house, with zygosity tested by multiplex PCR of nine short tandem repeat loci. Peripheral blood was sampled from each twin, with clinical parameters recorded on the day of blood sampling. Genomic DNA was isolated from peripheral blood cells with phenol/chloroform and kept in TE buffer at 4 degrees C. About this clone: No antigen is known for it. No clone much larger than this one lies a single base away; base qualities are absent.

V is pared back by 4 bases and J by 3 bases, with 21 bases lying between the germline termini. Its CDR3 holds 18 amino acids, cysteine through phenylalanine. The entry retains the CDR3 DNA only, 54 bases that are in frame from base 1. From the germline V gene, CDR1 is SNHLY and CDR2 is FYNNEI. Results and caveats for the whole study, not just this receptor: Simpson clonality was found to be generally low (median around 0.01), suggesting a naive-dominated repertoire, although higher clonality was observed in the most severely affected patients. Only a small cohort was studied, and no association of shared CDR3 numbers with age, concordance or disease severity was found. V gene usage was most similar to the co-twin for 13 of 16 pairs, and J usage for 8 of 16 pairs, suggesting genetic constraints. Significantly higher nucleotide-identical clonotype sharing was observed within monozygotic CF twin pairs than between unrelated CF individuals (P = 0.000026, Mann-Whitney).

Following the manufacturer's instructions, TCR beta CDR3 regions were amplified by multiplex PCR with the immunoSEQ immune profiling system. An Illumina NextSeq system was used for sequencing. For the original study's pipeline: The immunoSEQ Analyzer platform handled processing of the sequence data, and clonality was calculated by taking the square root of Simpson's index of productive rearrangements. Similarity in V and J usage was measured by Jensen-Shannon distance, and OLGA was used to compute CDR3 generation probabilities. Shared CDR3 sequences were searched against the immuneACCESS database (August 2020) and VDJdb (December 2020). Here the immuneACCESS table is served through TCRdb, limited to in-frame sequences with V and J called. Missing clones are a known gap in these copies; in checked studies unresolved V genes cover under half, and the rest lacks a known reason. That table is the source of V, J and clone size, and D and trimming were worked out from the DNA. The sample records over 30,000 clones, 75% to 95% of which are singletons. The ten biggest clones cover 0.15% to 0.2% of the sample.

Sequenced: blood. The clonotype originates from a boy aged 2-9 years with cystic fibrosis. The receptor chain draws on TRBV2 and TRBJ1-4; the D gene identity is not certain. The DNA is TGTGCCAGCAGTGTATCGCAGTCTAGTCCCCAGTCTAATGAAAAACTGTTTTTT. It translates as CASSVSQSSPQSNEKLFF.